Listed here are 11 T cell receptor beta chains from one sample, sequenced in a study of vaccination effects on CD4 cells after COVID-19. Within the ViraFEST assay, antigen-specific CD4+ T cells underwent expansion with viral peptide pools prior to sequencing. At the end of roughly 9 days of culture, CD4+ T cells were isolated. It was two doses of either the BNT162b2 or mRNA-1273 vaccine that participants received. These receptors' antigens are unknown. Measured with immunoSEQ multiplex PCR; TCRdb has only the in-frame clones, and not every one. Here the sample spans approximately 61,000 clones, around 73% being singletons. Material: CD4+ T cells from PBMCs cultured with HCoV-229E spike peptides, obtained after COVID-19 vaccination. The receptors derive from a human donor who received a COVID-19 vaccine.

This clone has only one observation. This chain uses TRBV6-1 with TRBJ1-2, with TRBD1 matching 7 bases. V shed 2 bases, J shed 4 bases, and the junction held 7 bases outside the gene matches. CDR1 and CDR2 from the germline V gene are MNHNS and SASEGT. The CDR3 has 15 residues. The DNA of the CDR3 is TGTGCCAGCAGTGAACGTACAGGGGCAACCTATGGCTACACCTTC. It translates to CASSERTGATYGYTF.

CDR3 DNA: TGTGCCAGTCTATTGGGGGGGGCTCATAACTATGGCTACACCTTC. It codes for CASLLGGAHNYGYTF. The chain is built from TRBV7-2 and TRBJ1-2; a weak D match, TRBD1 (6 bases). V lost 9 bases and J lost 1, with 18 bases in between. Germline V gives CDR1 SGHTA, CDR2 FQGNSA. The CDR3 is made up of 15 amino acids.

This chain connects TRBV5-1 to TRBJ2-3; 9 nucleotides line up with TRBD1. CDR3 length: 14 residues. Germline V gene sequence: CDR1 SGHRS, CDR2 YFSETQ. Losses at the gene ends were 6 bases for V and 6 bases for J; bases not matched to a gene: 8. CDR3 DNA: TGCGCCAGCAACACAGGGGGCCGGGAGGATACGCAGTATTTT. It yields the protein CASNTGGREDTQYF.

In its sample, this clone was seen a few times. The chain combines TRBV12-3 or TRBV12-4 with TRBJ1-1; D ambiguous. The CDR3 has 11 residues. Trimming pared 10 bases from V and 4 bases from J, leaving 10 bases between. Here the CDR3 DNA reads TGTGCCACCGGACGCCCCACTGAAGCTTTCTTT. Protein product: CATGRPTEAFF.

This rearrangement joins TRBV3-1 (or the pseudogene TRBV3-2) to TRBJ1-2; tentatively, D is TRBD1 (6 bases). CDR1 and CDR2 from the germline V gene are LGHDT and YNNKEL (reference sequence). The CDR3 extends over 15 amino acids. The ends were cut back, 0 bases at V and 0 bases at J, with 8 bases in the middle. The CDR3 here is CASSQEGGPNYGYTF. CDR3 sequence (DNA): TGTGCCAGCAGCCAAGAGGGGGGGCCTAACTATGGCTACACCTTC.

The chain recombines TRBV6-5 with TRBJ2-7, with 9 nucleotides matching TRBD2. V shed 5 bases, J shed 6 bases, and the junction held 11 bases outside the gene matches. The germline V gene encodes CDR1 MNHEY and CDR2 SVGAGI. There are 15 residues in the CDR3. In nucleotides, the CDR3 is TGTGCCAGCAGTCCCGGGACTAGCCTGACTATCGAGCAGTACGTC. As protein: CASSPGTSLTIEQYV.

The rearrangement links TRBV5-6 to TRBJ2-5; TRBD2 matches at 11 bases. Unmatched junction bases numbered 9, after V lost 3 bases and J lost 5 bases. This CDR3 comprises 16 residues. The germline gives CDR1 SGHDT, CDR2 YYEEEE. Here the CDR3 reads CASSSPGLAALETQYF. The CDR3 bases are TGTGCCAGCAGCTCACCGGGACTAGCGGCCCTGGAGACCCAGTACTTC.

This clone was seen only a few times. The chain couples TRBV14 to TRBJ1-1, with D unclear. Trimming took 4 bases from V and 4 from J, leaving 10 bases between them. This CDR3 contains 13 residues. Germline lookup yields CDR1 SGHDN and CDR2 FVKESK. CDR3 nucleotide sequence: TGTGCCAGCAGCCTGCGCGGGCTCACTGAAGCTTTCTTT. This codes for CASSLRGLTEAFF.

This chain uses TRBV5-6 with TRBJ1-2; the D is unclear. V was clipped by 0 bases and J by 2 bases, with 11 bases between them. Germline V lookup: CDR1 SGHDT, CDR2 YYEEEE. The CDR3 contains 15 residues. CDR3 region: CASSLGGFTNYGYTF. The CDR3 DNA follows: TGTGCCAGCAGCTTGGGAGGATTCACCAACTATGGCTACACCTTC.

The chain carries TRBV28 and TRBJ2-4, with 7 bases that match TRBD2. This CDR3 is built from 15 residues. V lost 4 bases and J lost 0; bases outside the gene matches: 3. Germline V lookup: CDR1 MDHEN, CDR2 SYDVKM. DNA of the CDR3: TGTGCCAGCAGTTCAGGACTAGTAGCCAAAAACATTCAGTACTTC. Amino acid sequence: CASSSGLVAKNIQYF.

CDR3 sequence (DNA): TGCGCCAGCAGCAGAAAAAGGGAGGGCACTGAAGCTTTCTTT. Its protein product is CASSRKREGTEAFF. The chain combines TRBV5-1 with TRBJ1-1; D unclear. The CDR3 loop spans 14 amino acids. Per the germline V gene, CDR1 is SGHRS and CDR2 is YFSETQ. The germline V and J ends were trimmed by 4 bases and 4 bases, with 14 bases remaining between them.